This passage covers 20 T cell receptor beta chains from one sample sequenced in a study of blood T cells in healthy people across ages (dated by TCRdb to between 2014 and 2017). The library was made by 5' RACE. A second PCR of roughly 7 to 11 cycles was performed with a sample-barcoded 5' primer and a J-beta primer mix. TCRdb reprocessing: public reads trimmed at Q25 with fastp, clones called with MiXCR, in-frame beta chains kept. CDR3 protein duplicates are merged, each entry listing the most common genes and DNA. The sample records over 1,500,000 distinct CDR3 sequences, about 39% of which are singletons. The top ten constitute under 25% of the sample. Specimen: blood. These receptors were taken from a human donor in good health.

The chain has TRBV29-1 and TRBJ1-4, with TRBD1 identical over 8 bases. The V gene's germline CDR1 is SQVTM and CDR2 ANQGSEA. CDR3 size: 14 residues. The V and J ends lost 7 bases and 4 bases, in that order; junction bases with no gene match: 8. DNA of the CDR3: TGCAGCGCTGGGGGGACAGGAGATAATGAAAAACTGTTTTTT. Translated: CSAGGTGDNEKLFF.

The rearrangement links TRBV20-1 to TRBJ1-6; 7 bases map to TRBD1. Germline V gene sequence: CDR1 DFQATT, CDR2 SNEGSKA (reference sequence). This CDR3 is 18 amino acids long. Trimming took 0 bases from V and 0 from J; bases not matched to a gene: 8. CDR3 in amino acids: CSAREVGGTHSYNSPLHF. The DNA of the CDR3 is TGCAGTGCTAGAGAGGTAGGGGGCACCCACTCCTATAATTCACCCCTCCACTTT.

The chain couples TRBV6-5 to TRBJ2-2; D is possibly TRBD2 (6 bases). The V end was cut by 6 bases, the J end by 6 bases, with 17 bases between. Germline lookup yields CDR1 MNHEY and CDR2 SVGAGI. This CDR3 contains 15 residues. The CDR3: CASRRQDGGAGELFF. DNA for the CDR3: TGTGCCAGCAGGAGGCAGGACGGCGGGGCCGGGGAGCTGTTTTTT.

On this clonotype: A much bigger clone sits one base away, suggesting this may be a read error. The V and J genes are TRBV6-2 or TRBV6-3 and TRBJ2-6; the D is unclear. CDR1 and CDR2 from the germline V gene are MNHEY and SVGEGT. The V and J ends lost 4 bases and 0 bases respectively, with 4 bases between them. The CDR3 consists of 14 residues. In DNA form, the CDR3 reads TGTGCCAGCAGTTGGCTCTCTGGGGCCAACGTCCTGACTTTC. Translation gives CASSWLSGANVLTF.

CDR3 DNA: TGTGCCAGTTCCGACAGACAGGGGGCGCCTGATGGCTACACCTTC. The encoded protein is CASSDRQGAPDGYTF. This chain connects TRBV19 to TRBJ1-2, with TRBD1 matching over 10 bases. V trimming: 8 bases; J trimming: 6 bases; junction bases outside the gene matches: 12. This CDR3 contains 15 residues. Germline V gives CDR1 LNHDA, CDR2 SQIVND (reference sequence). Filled out from reference TRBV19 and TRBJ1-2, the complete variable domain reads DGGITQSPKYLFRKEGQNVTLSCEQNLNHDAMYWYRQDPGQGLRLIYYSQIVNDFQKGDIAEGYSVSREKKESFPLTVTSAQKNPTAFYLCASSDRQGAPDGYTFGSGTRLTVV.

J is TRBJ1-2 and V is TRBV10-3; 8 bases agree with TRBD1. Unmatched junction bases numbered 9, after V lost 10 bases and J lost 5 bases. The CDR3 length is 13 residues. Germline V gene data show CDR1 as ENHRY and CDR2 as SYGVKD. The CDR3 region has the DNA TGTGCCACCGGGGGACAGGCTTGGTATGGCTACACCTTC. Its protein is CATGGQAWYGYTF.

The chain has TRBV7-2 and TRBJ2-7; 8 bases align to TRBD2. Germline V CDR1 and CDR2: SGHTA, FQGNSA. The CDR3 runs to 17 residues. J gave up 1 base and V 5 bases, and 13 bases lay outside the gene matches. The chain's CDR3 is CASSPYRAGGTSYEQYF. DNA of the CDR3: TGTGCCAGCAGCCCGTATAGGGCGGGGGGAACATCCTACGAGCAGTACTTC. Full variable domain (outside the CDR3, taken from reference TRBV7-2 and TRBJ2-7): GAGVSQSPSNKVTEKGKDVELRCDPISGHTALYWYRQSLGQGLEFLIYFQGNSAPDKSGLPSDRFSAERTGGSVSTLTIQRTQQEDSAVYLCASSPYRAGGTSYEQYFGPGTRLTVT.

CDR3 sequence (DNA): TGCAGTGCTATGGACAGGGAATATTCCTACGAGCAGTACTTC. It yields the protein CSAMDREYSYEQYF. The rearrangement joins TRBV20-1 to TRBJ2-4, with 8 positions matching TRBD1. Near its end, the DNA agrees better with TRBJ2-7, so the J call may be wrong. Germline V lookup: CDR1 DFQATT, CDR2 SNEGSKA (reference sequence). The CDR3 has 14 residues.

In this sample, this clonotype turned up a few times. This sequence joins TRBV29-1 and TRBJ2-4, with a tentative D call TRBD1 (6 bases). The J call may be wrong; the DNA end is better matched by TRBJ2-7. CDR1 is SQVTM, CDR2 ANQGSEA, per germline. The CDR3 sequence is 13 residues long. The CDR3 DNA is TGCAGCGTTGAAGGAGGGACAAAACACGAGCAGTACTTC. It specifies CSVEGGTKHEQYF.

The chain couples TRBV6-1 to TRBJ1-1, with no clear D. In germline, CDR1 is MNHNS, CDR2 SASEGT. V was clipped by 8 bases and J by 7 bases, with 14 bases between them. The CDR3 is 12 amino acids. CDR3 protein: CASQYGQYEAFF. The CDR3, as DNA: TGTGCCAGCCAATACGGGCAGTATGAAGCTTTCTTT.

The chain employs TRBV6-6 and TRBJ2-3, with a weak D call TRBD1 (5 bases). CDR1 and CDR2 from the germline V gene are MNHNY and SVGAGI (reference sequence). The germline V and J ends were trimmed by 0 bases and 5 bases, with 18 bases remaining between them. CDR3 size: 17 residues. The CDR3 reads CASSYSGRERGGDTQYF. CDR3 sequence (DNA): TGTGCCAGCAGTTACTCTGGCAGGGAAAGGGGTGGAGATACGCAGTATTTT.

V is TRBV6-6 and J is TRBJ2-6; perhaps TRBD1 as D (5 bases). Germline V gene lookup returns CDR1 MNHNY and CDR2 SVGAGI (reference sequence). The CDR3 has 17 residues. Trimming left V 6 bases short and J 0 bases short, with 15 bases between. The CDR3 protein is CASRPRQGGSGANVLTF. The CDR3 nucleotides are TGTGCCAGCAGACCTCGGCAGGGTGGCTCTGGGGCCAACGTCCTGACTTTC.

This clonotype appeared a few times. The chain has TRBV6-1 and TRBJ2-1; D is perhaps TRBD2 (5 bases). Trimming cost V 2 bases and J 9 bases, with 8 bases left between them. Per germline, CDR1 MNHNS and CDR2 SASEGT. CDR3 size: 12 residues. The CDR3 sequence: CASSELGVEQFF. CDR3 DNA sequence: TGTGCCAGCAGTGAATTGGGAGTTGAGCAGTTCTTC.

J is TRBJ2-5 and V is TRBV6-5, with D possibly matching TRBD1 (6 bases). Judging by the DNA end, TRBJ2-7 fits better; the J call may be wrong. The CDR3 length is 15 residues. From germline, CDR1 is MNHEY and CDR2 SVGAGI. This CDR3 reads CASSLQGGPPAEQYF. The CDR3 DNA reads as TGTGCCAGCAGCCTCCAAGGGGGACCTCCGGCCGAGCAGTACTTC.

The rearrangement links TRBV28 to TRBJ2-1; either TRBD1 or TRBD2 may fit D (5 bases each). Per germline, CDR1 MDHEN and CDR2 SYDVKM. The CDR3 contains 16 residues. Trimming removed 6 bases at V and 3 bases at J, with 18 bases between. This chain's CDR3 is CASSPHGWGNYNEQFF. CDR3 coding DNA: TGTGCCAGCAGCCCCCACGGGTGGGGGAACTACAATGAGCAGTTCTTC.

This clonotype turned up a few times. This chain links TRBV3-1 with TRBJ2-1, with TRBD1 identical over 7 bases. Germline CDR1 reads LGHDT; CDR2 reads YNNKEL (reference sequence). This CDR3 has 16 residues. J gave up 0 bases and V 6 bases, and 8 bases lay outside the gene matches. The CDR3: CASSLMWDSSYNEQFF. The CDR3 DNA reads TGTGCCAGCAGTCTAATGTGGGACAGCTCCTACAATGAGCAGTTCTTC.

V gene TRBV5-1 combines with J gene TRBJ2-1; 7 nucleotides align to TRBD2. Germline values: CDR1 SGHRS, CDR2 YFSETQ. Germline trimming cut 3 bases from V and 5 bases from J; bases unmatched to any gene: 5. This CDR3 has 14 amino acids. The CDR3 nucleotides are TGCGCCAGCAGCTGGGGTACTAGCGACAATGAGCAGTTCTTC. Encoded protein: CASSWGTSDNEQFF.

The chain couples TRBV20-1 to TRBJ1-6; unclear D gene. With 3 bases removed from V and 0 bases from J, the gap between germline ends came to 9 bases. The CDR3 totals 15 residues. CDR1 is DFQATT and CDR2 is SNEGSKA in the germline V gene (reference sequence). CDR3 coding DNA: TGCAGTGCTAGTTTTGGTCTCTCCTATAATTCACCCCTCCACTTT. It specifies CSASFGLSYNSPLHF.

The rearrangement links TRBV29-1 to TRBJ1-2, with 10 positions matching TRBD1. The CDR3 length is 13 residues. Germline loops: CDR1 SQVTM, CDR2 ANQGSEA. J lost 7 bases, V lost 4 bases, and 6 bases had no gene match. The CDR3 loop is CSVGQGARSGYTF. In nucleotides, the CDR3 is TGCAGCGTTGGACAGGGGGCGCGTAGTGGCTACACCTTC. The full variable domain, in which reference TRBV29-1 and TRBJ1-2 provide the parts outside the CDR3, is SAVISQKPSRDICQRGTSLTIQCQVDSQVTMMFWYRQQPGQSLTLIATANQGSEATYESGFVIDKFPISRPNLTFSTLTVSNMSPEDSSIYLCSVGQGARSGYTFGSGTRLTVV.

V and J are TRBV7-2 and TRBJ1-1, with D perhaps matching TRBD1 (5 bases). Germline V gives CDR1 SGHTA, CDR2 FQGNSA. The length of the CDR3 is 15 residues. Between the trimmed V and J ends, which lost 4 bases and 0 bases, there was a span of 12 bases. In DNA, the CDR3 is TGTGCCAGCAGCTCCCAGGGACGGTTGAACACTGAAGCTTTCTTT. It encodes CASSSQGRLNTEAFF. The full variable domain, rest sourced from reference TRBV7-2 and TRBJ1-1, is GAGVSQSPSNKVTEKGKDVELRCDPISGHTALYWYRQSLGQGLEFLIYFQGNSAPDKSGLPSDRFSAERTGGSVSTLTIQRTQQEDSAVYLCASSSQGRLNTEAFFGQGTRLTVV.